This section outlines one T cell receptor (beta chain) sequence together with its context. Sequencing was performed with immunoSEQ multiplex PCR; in TCRdb, only in-frame clones are kept and a portion is missing. Here the sample spans tens of thousands of clones, about 93% being singletons. The CDR3 consists of 14 residues. The V end lost 7 bases, the J end lost 3 bases, and 16 bases lay between the germline ends. The germline V gene has CDR1 MDHEN and CDR2 SYDVKM. This sample was taken from a study of T cell changes during pregnancy in multiple sclerosis. The receptor's source is a female donor with multiple sclerosis, enrolled in a pregnancy study. Here the sequenced sample was CD4+ T cells from peripheral blood mononuclear cells, taken in the second trimester of pregnancy. V is TRBV28 and J is TRBJ2-7; possibly TRBD1 for D (6 bases). CDR3 sequence: CASINRVGDYEQYF. The CDR3 DNA follows: TGTGCCAGCATAAACAGGGTTGGGGACTACGAGCAGTACTTC.